This T cell receptor (beta chain) originates from a study of blood T cells in healthy people across ages. A second PCR of 7 to 11 cycles used a sample-barcoded 5' primer and a J-beta primer mix. TCRdb itself ran the 5' RACE reads through MiXCR, one entry per CDR3 protein. The top ten hold 2.5% to 3.5% of the sample, which has 600,000 to 900,000 distinct CDR3 sequences, 20% to 30% seen once. Note on this clonotype: What it recognizes is unknown.

CDR1 and CDR2 (germline): SGHTA, FQGTGA. The length of the CDR3 is 13 residues. Study-wide results and limits: As age increased, TCR beta diversity per million T cells fell in a roughly linear fashion.

This same sample was also part of a study on T cells of mothers and their children. That source notes: Over 9 million TCR beta CDR3 reads were obtained from each mother, and approximately 3 million from each child.

Source material: blood. The V gene is TRBV7-3, the J gene TRBJ2-1; tentatively, D is TRBD2 (6 bases). The J call may be incorrect, as the DNA end agrees better with TRBJ2-5. This receptor was taken from a boy younger than 18 in good health. The CDR3 spells CASSPTTGGTQYF. As DNA, the CDR3 is TGTGCCAGCAGCCCCACTACCGGGGGGACCCAGTACTTC.